A single T cell receptor beta chain is shown here with its context. The data were obtained in a study of blood T cell repertoires in COVID-19. Study-level background: Sources were T cells, B-cell-depleted T cells, or PBMCs; the material itself was cDNA or gDNA.

Repertoires were generated with immunoSEQ multiplex PCR, while TCRdb's copy carries only in-frame clones and drops some. The sample yields 250,000 to 350,000 clones, roughly 90% seen once. V was shortened by 0 bases and J by 4 bases, with 13 bases between the two germline ends. Per the germline V gene, CDR1 is KGHSH and CDR2 is LQKENI. This CDR3 region has 15 residues. The sequencing sample was made of peripheral blood. The origin of this receptor is a woman between 25 and 40 years old with COVID-19, enrolled during active disease. The rearrangement joins TRBV18 to TRBJ2-7; D is perhaps TRBD1 (5 bases). The CDR3 region is CASSPPGRVGYEQYF. The DNA of the CDR3 is TGTGCCAGCTCACCACCGGGCAGGGTAGGGTACGAGCAGTACTTC.